A selection of T cell receptor delta chains follows, all from one sample in a study of gamma-delta chains in newborns, infants, children. TCRdb made new clone calls on the reads using CATT. Here the sample spans about 5,200 delta-chain clones, about 18% being singletons. The specimen sequenced was blood. The receptors stem from a child who was a newborn, infant or young child, either healthy, febrile or measles-vaccinated (not recorded which). Each CDR3 is given with its conserved first and last residue. D genes are given only for firm matches. The size field is filled for only some rows; it gives once, few, many or a size class.

size: few
V: TRDV3
D: .
J: TRDJ1
CDR3: CAFKPTYTYTDKLIF
DNA: TGTGCCTTTAAACCAACCTATACCTACACCGATAAACTCATCTTT

size: few
V: TRDV2
D: TRDD3
J: TRDJ1
CDR3: CACDSLPGELGDNLYTDKLIF
DNA: TGTGCCTGTGACAGCCTTCCCGGGGAACTGGGGGATAACTTGTACACCGATAAACTCATCTTT

size: few
V: TRDV2
D: TRDD3
J: TRDJ3
CDR3: CACDNTGGGSWDTRQMFF
DNA: TGTGCCTGTGACAATACTGGGGGGGGCTCCTGGGACACCCGACAGATGTTTTTC

size: few
V: TRAV29/DV5
D: TRDD2
J: TRDJ1
CDR3: CAASVLPTRRRAPTDKLIF
DNA: TGTGCAGCAAGCGTTCTTCCTACAAGGCGAAGGGCCCCCACCGATAAACTCATCTTT

size: few
V: TRDV1
D: .
J: TRDJ1
CDR3: CALGGHLPFERDEDTQYTDKLIF
DNA: TGTGCTCTTGGGGGCCACCTTCCATTCGAAAGGGACGAGGATACACAATACACCGATAAACTCATCTTT

size: .
V: TRDV2
D: TRDD3
J: TRDJ1
CDR3: CACDTVPPGGVSVNRDTDKLIF
DNA: TGTGCCTGTGACACGGTGCCTCCTGGGGGAGTGTCGGTCAACCGAGACACCGATAAACTCATCTTT

size: .
V: TRDV1
D: TRDD3
J: TRDJ1
CDR3: CALGELKVLGDTDDKLIF
DNA: TGTGCTCTTGGGGAACTAAAAGTACTGGGGGATACCGACGATAAACTCATCTTC

size: medium-sized
V: TRDV2
D: TRDD3
J: TRDJ1
CDR3: CACDSVRQLGEADKLIF
DNA: TGTGCCTGTGACTCCGTCCGCCAACTGGGGGAGGCCGATAAACTCATCTTT

size: few
V: TRDV2
D: .
J: TRDJ1
CDR3: CACDTVDGGNKLIF
DNA: TGTGCCTGTGACACGGTGGATGGGGGTAATAAACTCATCTTT

size: medium-sized
V: TRDV2
D: TRDD3
J: TRDJ1
CDR3: CACDNLLGLGDKGLIF
DNA: TGTGCCTGTGACAACCTTTTGGGCCTGGGGGATAAGGGACTCATCTTT

size: few
V: TRDV1
D: TRDD3
J: TRDJ1
CDR3: CALGEYRFSGYWGALKLIF
DNA: TGTGCTCTTGGGGAATATCGTTTCAGTGGGTACTGGGGGGCCCTCAAACTCATCTTT

size: few
V: TRDV2
D: TRDD3
J: TRDJ1
CDR3: CACDTAGYSRYTDKLIF
DNA: TGTGCCTGTGACACCGCGGGATACTCTAGGTACACCGATAAACTCATCTTT

size: few
V: TRDV1
D: .
J: TRDJ1
CDR3: CALGEKRLPWGYGPDKLIF
DNA: TGTGCTCTTGGGGAAAAAAGGCTGCCTTGGGGGTACGGGCCCGATAAACTCATCTTT

size: few
V: TRDV2
D: TRDD3
J: TRDJ1
CDR3: CACDTVVLGDTDKLIF
DNA: TGTGCCTGTGACACGGTTGTACTGGGGGATACCGATAAACTCATCTTT

size: .
V: TRDV1
D: TRDD3
J: TRDJ1
CDR3: CALGEIRGIRCVHADKPIF
DNA: TGTGCTCTTGGGGAAATTCGTGGGATACGGTGCGTGCACGCTGATAAACCCATCTTT

size: few
V: TRDV2
D: TRDD3
J: TRDJ1
CDR3: CACDKLGESTDKLIF
DNA: TGTGCCTGTGACAAACTGGGGGAGTCCACCGATAAACTCATCTTT

size: .
V: TRDV3
D: TRDD3
J: TRDJ1
CDR3: CAFLSGDTVLIF
DNA: TGTGCCTTTTTGTCCGGGGATACAGTGCTTATCTTT

size: few
V: TRDV2
D: TRDD3
J: TRDJ3
CDR3: CACDDWGMRSPWDTRQVFF
DNA: TGTGCCTGTGACGACTGGGGGATGCGATCCCCCTGGGACACCCGACAGGTGTTTTTC

size: .
V: TRDV2
D: .
J: TRDJ3
CDR3: CARDTAGVSSWDTRQMFF
DNA: TGTGCCCGTGACACCGCTGGGGTCAGCTCCTGGGACACCCGACAGATGTTTTTC

size: .
V: TRDV2
D: TRDD3
J: TRDJ3
CDR3: CACDLAGGYAPWDTRQMFF
DNA: TGTGCCTGTGACCTCGCTGGGGGATACGCTCCCTGGGACACCCGACAGATGTTTTTC

size: .
V: TRDV1
D: .
J: TRDJ1
CDR3: CALGPIPSFGRLIF
DNA: TGTGCTCTTGGCCCCATCCCTTCATTCGGGCGACTCATCTTT

size: few
V: TRDV1
D: .
J: TRDJ1
CDR3: CALGAPFVVTDKLIF
DNA: TGTGCTCTTGGGGCCCCCTTCGTTGTCACCGATAAACTCATCTTT

size: medium-sized
V: TRDV2
D: TRDD3
J: TRDJ2
CDR3: CACDTLGGPSLTAQLFF
DNA: TGTGCCTGTGACACCCTGGGGGGCCCCTCTTTGACAGCACAACTCTTCTTT

size: large
V: TRDV2
D: .
J: TRDJ2
CDR3: CACDTWGTAQLFF
DNA: TGTGCCTGTGACACCTGGGGGACAGCACAACTCTTCTTT

size: .
V: TRDV2
D: TRDD3
J: TRDJ3
CDR3: CACDRLGDAPSWDTRQMFF
DNA: TGTGCCTGTGACCGACTGGGGGATGCCCCCTCCTGGGACACCCGACAGATGTTTTTC

size: few
V: TRDV1
D: .
J: TRDJ1
CDR3: CALGDPRAHVENNDKLIF
DNA: TGTGCTCTTGGGGACCCACGTGCCCACGTAGAGAACAACGATAAACTCATCTTT

size: .
V: TRDV2
D: .
J: TRDJ3
CDR3: CACDTVSEPTSWDARQMFF
DNA: TGTGCCTGTGACACCGTTTCCGAACCAACATCCTGGGACGCCCGACAGATGTTTTTC

size: .
V: TRAV29/DV5
D: TRDD3
J: TRDJ1
CDR3: CAAKTIGDTAYTDKLIF
DNA: TGTGCAGCAAAGACCATAGGGGATACGGCGTACACCGATAAACTCATCTTT

size: .
V: TRDV2
D: TRDD3
J: TRDJ1
CDR3: CACDTFYRLGELGTDKLIF
DNA: TGTGCCTGTGACACTTTCTACCGTCTGGGGGAACTGGGAACCGATAAACTCATCTTT

size: .
V: TRDV2
D: .
J: TRDJ1
CDR3: CACDSLQYTDKLIF
DNA: TGTGCCTGTGACTCGCTCCAATACACCGATAAACTCATCTTT

size: medium-sized
V: TRDV2
D: .
J: TRDJ3
CDR3: CACDGGWGYSPSWDTRQMFF
DNA: TGTGCCTGTGACGGGGGCTGGGGTTACAGCCCCTCCTGGGACACCCGACAGATGTTTTTC

size: medium-sized
V: TRDV2
D: TRDD3
J: TRDJ1
CDR3: CACDTLLLGDKYTDKLIF
DNA: TGTGCCTGTGACACCCTCCTACTGGGGGATAAGTACACCGATAAACTCATCTTT

size: medium-sized
V: TRDV2
D: .
J: TRDJ1
CDR3: CACDTVDGRWGKLIF
DNA: TGTGCCTGTGACACCGTGGATGGGCGGTGGGGTAAACTCATCTTT

size: .
V: TRDV2
D: TRDD3
J: TRDJ1
CDR3: CACDGLGDKDDKLIF
DNA: TGTGCCTGTGACGGACTGGGGGATAAGGACGATAAACTCATCTTT

size: .
V: TRDV2
D: TRDD3
J: TRDJ3
CDR3: CACDLLGDTPWDTRQMFF
DNA: TGTGCCTGTGACCTACTGGGGGATACGCCTTGGGACACCCGACAGATGTTTTTC

size: .
V: TRDV2
D: TRDD3
J: TRDJ3
CDR3: CACDTAMGDTPLSSWDTRQMFF
DNA: TGTGCCTGTGACACCGCCATGGGGGATACCCCCCTAAGCTCCTGGGACACCCGACAGATGTTTTTC

size: .
V: TRDV2
D: TRDD3
J: TRDJ3
CDR3: CACDRRLLGDPTWDTRQMFF
DNA: TGTGCCTGTGACCGGAGGCTACTGGGGGATCCTACCTGGGACACCCGACAGATGTTTTTC

size: medium-sized
V: TRDV2
D: .
J: TRDJ1
CDR3: CACDPLQRAYTDKLIF
DNA: TGTGCCTGTGACCCCCTCCAGAGGGCCTACACCGATAAACTCATCTTT

size: medium-sized
V: TRDV2
D: TRDD3
J: TRDJ1
CDR3: CACDRLLGDTDTDKLIF
DNA: TGTGCCTGTGACAGACTACTGGGGGATACGGACACCGATAAACTCATCTTT

size: few
V: TRDV1
D: .
J: TRDJ4
CDR3: CALGDRSREDPRPLIF
DNA: TGTGCTCTTGGGGACCGTTCCCGCGAGGACCCTAGACCCCTGATCTTT

size: .
V: TRDV2
D: TRDD3
J: TRDJ3
CDR3: CACDAWGASSWDTRQMFF
DNA: TGTGCCTGTGACGCCTGGGGGGCAAGCTCCTGGGACACCCGACAGATGTTTTTC

size: medium-sized
V: TRDV1
D: .
J: TRDJ1
CDR3: CALGEYPLGSSKLIF
DNA: TGTGCTCTTGGGGAATATCCCCTGGGGTCCTCAAAACTCATCTTT

size: .
V: TRDV1
D: .
J: TRDJ1
CDR3: CALGEKDRADKLIF
DNA: TGTGCTCTTGGGGAAAAGGATCGAGCAGATAAACTCATCTTT

size: .
V: TRDV2
D: .
J: TRDJ3
CDR3: CACDTAGTLSWDTRQMFF
DNA: TGTGCCTGTGACACCGCAGGGACCCTCTCCTGGGATACCCGACAGATGTTTTTC

size: few
V: TRDV2
D: TRDD3
J: TRDJ1
CDR3: CACDTRLTGGRADTDKLIF
DNA: TGTGCCTGTGACACAAGGCTTACTGGGGGGCGGGCTGACACCGATAAACTCATCTTT

size: .
V: TRDV2
D: TRDD3
J: TRDJ3
CDR3: CACDTLTGGYDPSSWDTRQMFF
DNA: TGTGCCTGTGACACCCTTACTGGGGGTTACGACCCAAGCTCCTGGGACACCCGACAGATGTTTTTC

size: .
V: TRDV1
D: TRDD3
J: TRDJ1
CDR3: CALGEILGKTLYWGIRGSDKLIF
DNA: TGTGCTCTTGGGGAAATCCTTGGGAAGACCCTGTACTGGGGGATACGGGGCTCCGATAAACTCATCTTT